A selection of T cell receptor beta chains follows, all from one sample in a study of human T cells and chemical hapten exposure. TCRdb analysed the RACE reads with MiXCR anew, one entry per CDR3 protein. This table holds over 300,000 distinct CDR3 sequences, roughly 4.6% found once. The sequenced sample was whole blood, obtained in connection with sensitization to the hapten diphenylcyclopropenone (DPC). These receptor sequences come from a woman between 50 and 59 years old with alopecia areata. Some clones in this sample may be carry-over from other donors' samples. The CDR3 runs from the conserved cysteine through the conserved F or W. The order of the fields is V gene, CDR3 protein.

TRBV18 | CASSTWDSWGEAFF
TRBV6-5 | CASSYGGDSSSYEQYF
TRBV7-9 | CASSPRYNEQFF
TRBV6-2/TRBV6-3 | CASRDSGNTEAFF
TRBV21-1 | CAIPPGQGSEQYF
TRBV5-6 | CASSYNRERGTEAFF
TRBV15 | CATSADRREQYF
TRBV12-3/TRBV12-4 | CASTAPGTEAFF
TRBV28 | CASSVSTGRGAQYF
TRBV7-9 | CASSEGLYYGYTF
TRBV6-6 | CASTMGLAGPDTQYF
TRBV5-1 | CASSVTGEHGYTF
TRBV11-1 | CASSPGLASYEQYF
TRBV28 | CASSPRDFLYNEQFF
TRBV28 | CASSIGGLDSTDTQYF
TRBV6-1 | CASGQSPLSNQPQHF
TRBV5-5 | CASSLGPIYEQYF
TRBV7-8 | CASSLDANTEAFF
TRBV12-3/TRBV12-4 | CASSFLAGGSYEQYF
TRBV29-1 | CSTDTYNEQFF
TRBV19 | CASITIAGELFF
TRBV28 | CASSLFSSAQGNEQFF
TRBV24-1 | CATSDSRVGTRQGEQFF
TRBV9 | CASSVAASDTYEQYF
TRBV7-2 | CASSLAMGQGDTQYF
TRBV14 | CASSPWPADAGDTQYF
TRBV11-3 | CASSLRGVNEQFF
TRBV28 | CASSRGQASNQPQHF